This T cell receptor (beta chain) is drawn from a study of T cell responses to AZD1222 COVID-19 vaccine. Study-level background: Second doses at about 4 or about 12 weeks were pooled. General study findings and limits: Scientists sampled the repertoires only once the peak T cell response had passed. The study found vaccine-associated CD4 TCRs spanning spike, dominant at 160-218 and 743-854. A rise in Spike-specific TCR breadth and depth followed two AZD1222 doses.

TCRdb keeps only in-frame clones here, not all; method: immunoSEQ multiplex PCR. The repertoire holds some 130,000 clones, with 90% as singletons. For this clone: The antigen remains undetermined.

Germline assignment: CDR1 LGHNA and CDR2 YSLEER. CDR3 size: 12 residues. V lost 0 bases, J lost 7 bases, and 6 bases lay in between. The sample was peripheral blood, taken on day 0 of AZD1222 vaccination. The clonotype originates from an adult in good health. The chain links TRBV4-3 to TRBJ1-1; no firm D call. CDR3 loop: CASSQDGSEAFF. In nucleotides, the CDR3 is TGCGCCAGCAGCCAAGATGGCAGTGAAGCTTTCTTT.